This T cell receptor (beta chain) was documented in a study of T cell responses to AZD1222 COVID-19 vaccine. Whole-study results and caveats: White British donors predominated, females outnumbered males, and clonal diversity was possibly underestimated.

Measured with immunoSEQ multiplex PCR; TCRdb has only the in-frame clones, and not every one. The table lists 200,000 to 300,000 clones, over 85% of them singletons. CDR3 length: 17 amino acids. The V segment lost 4 bases and the J segment 5 bases; nucleotides outside the gene matches: 13. Germline assignment: CDR1 MGHDK and CDR2 SYGVNS. On this clone: Its antigen is still unknown.

This clonotype was sampled from an adult in good health. The rearrangement joins TRBV25-1 to TRBJ2-1; 8 bases are a match to TRBD1. Sequencing used peripheral blood, obtained on day 0 of AZD1222 vaccination. CDR3 sequence: CASSGPGTGEGHNEQFF. The DNA of the CDR3 is TGTGCCAGCAGTGGCCCAGGGACAGGAGAGGGTCACAATGAGCAGTTCTTC.